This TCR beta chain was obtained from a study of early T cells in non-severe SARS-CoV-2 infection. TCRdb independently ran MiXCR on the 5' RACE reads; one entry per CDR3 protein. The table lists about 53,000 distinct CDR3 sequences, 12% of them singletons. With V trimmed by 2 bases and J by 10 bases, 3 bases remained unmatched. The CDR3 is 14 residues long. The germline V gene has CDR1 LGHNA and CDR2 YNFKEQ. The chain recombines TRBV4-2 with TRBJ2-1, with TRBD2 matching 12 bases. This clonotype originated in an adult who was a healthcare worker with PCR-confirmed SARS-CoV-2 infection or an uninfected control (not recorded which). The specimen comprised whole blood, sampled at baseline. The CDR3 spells CASSQPGTSGEQFF. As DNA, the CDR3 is TGTGCCAGCAGCCAACCCGGGACTAGCGGGGAGCAGTTCTTC.